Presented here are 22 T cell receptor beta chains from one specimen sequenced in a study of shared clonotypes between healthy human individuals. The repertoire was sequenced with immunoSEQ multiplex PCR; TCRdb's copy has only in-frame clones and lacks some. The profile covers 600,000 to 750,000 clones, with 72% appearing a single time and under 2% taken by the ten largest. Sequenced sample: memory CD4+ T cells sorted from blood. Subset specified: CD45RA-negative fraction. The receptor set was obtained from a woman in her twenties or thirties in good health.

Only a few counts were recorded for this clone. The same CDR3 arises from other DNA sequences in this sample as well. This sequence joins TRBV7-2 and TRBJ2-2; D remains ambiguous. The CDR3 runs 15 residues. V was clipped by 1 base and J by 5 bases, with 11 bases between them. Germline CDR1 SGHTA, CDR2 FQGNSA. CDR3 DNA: TGTGCCAGCAGCTTAGTATTAGATAGGACCGGGGAGCTGTTTTTT. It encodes CASSLVLDRTGELFF.

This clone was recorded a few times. This chain's CDR3 is CASSPPGSYNSPLHF. As DNA, the CDR3 is TGTGCCAGCAGTCCTCCTGGGAGCTATAATTCACCCCTCCACTTT. The J gene is TRBJ1-6, the V gene TRBV14; unclear D gene. V lost 6 bases, J lost 3 bases, and 12 bases lay in between. The CDR3 consists of 15 residues. Germline V gives CDR1 SGHDN, CDR2 FVKESK.

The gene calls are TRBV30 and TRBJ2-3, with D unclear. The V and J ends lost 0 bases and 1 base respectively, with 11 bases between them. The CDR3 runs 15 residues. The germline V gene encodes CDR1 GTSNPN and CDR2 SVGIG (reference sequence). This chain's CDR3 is CAWSVPLLGTDTQYF. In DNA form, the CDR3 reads TGTGCCTGGAGTGTACCTCTGCTGGGCACAGATACGCAGTATTTT. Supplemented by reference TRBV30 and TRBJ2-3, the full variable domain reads SQTIHQWPATLVQPVGSPLSLECTVEGTSNPNLYWYRQAAGRGLQLLFYSVGIGQISSEVPQNLSASRPQDRQFILSSKKLLLSDSGFYLCAWSVPLLGTDTQYFGPGTRLTVL.

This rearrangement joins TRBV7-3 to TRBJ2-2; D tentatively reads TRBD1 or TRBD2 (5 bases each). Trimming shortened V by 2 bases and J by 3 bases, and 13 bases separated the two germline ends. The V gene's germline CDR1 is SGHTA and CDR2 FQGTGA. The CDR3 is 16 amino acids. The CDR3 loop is CASSLQGSEYTGELFF. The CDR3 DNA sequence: TGTGCCAGCAGCTTACAGGGTAGCGAGTACACCGGGGAGCTGTTTTTT.

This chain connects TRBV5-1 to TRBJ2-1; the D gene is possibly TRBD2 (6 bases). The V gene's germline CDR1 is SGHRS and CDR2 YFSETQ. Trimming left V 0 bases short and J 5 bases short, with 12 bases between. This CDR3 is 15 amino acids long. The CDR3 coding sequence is TGCGCCAGCAGCTTGGAGGCTAGCGCCCACAATGAGCAGTTCTTC. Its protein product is CASSLEASAHNEQFF.

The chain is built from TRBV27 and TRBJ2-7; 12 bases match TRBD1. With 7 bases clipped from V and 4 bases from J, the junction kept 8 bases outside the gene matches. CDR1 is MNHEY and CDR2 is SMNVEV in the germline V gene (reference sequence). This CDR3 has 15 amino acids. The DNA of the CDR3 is TGTGCCAGCACCAAGGGGACAGGGGGCCTATACGAGCAGTACTTC. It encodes CASTKGTGGLYEQYF.

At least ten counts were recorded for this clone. The CDR3 here is CASSQTGGRQPQHF. CDR3 DNA sequence: TGTGCCAGCTCACAAACAGGGGGCCGTCAGCCCCAGCATTTT. The chain joins TRBV18 to TRBJ1-5, with TRBD1 identical over 9 bases. V was clipped by 4 bases and J by 6 bases; unmatched bases: 4. Per germline, CDR1 KGHSH and CDR2 LQKENI. The CDR3 spans 14 residues.

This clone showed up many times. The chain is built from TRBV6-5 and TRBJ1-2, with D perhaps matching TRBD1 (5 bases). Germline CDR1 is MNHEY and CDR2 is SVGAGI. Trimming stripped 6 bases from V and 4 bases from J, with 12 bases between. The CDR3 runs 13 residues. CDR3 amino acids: CASSAGTPYGYTF. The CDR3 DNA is TGTGCCAGCAGCGCCGGGACCCCCTATGGCTACACCTTC.

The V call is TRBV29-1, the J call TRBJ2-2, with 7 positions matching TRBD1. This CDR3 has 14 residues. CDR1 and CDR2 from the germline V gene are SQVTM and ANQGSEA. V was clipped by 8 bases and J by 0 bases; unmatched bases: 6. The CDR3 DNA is TGCAGCTTCCGGGACAGCTCGAACACCGGGGAGCTGTTTTTT. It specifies CSFRDSSNTGELFF.

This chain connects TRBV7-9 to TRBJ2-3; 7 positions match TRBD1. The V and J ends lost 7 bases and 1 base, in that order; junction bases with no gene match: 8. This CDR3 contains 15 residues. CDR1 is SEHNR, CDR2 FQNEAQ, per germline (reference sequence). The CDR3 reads CASINLQGGTDTQYF. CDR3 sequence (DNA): TGTGCCAGCATCAATCTGCAGGGGGGCACAGATACGCAGTATTTT. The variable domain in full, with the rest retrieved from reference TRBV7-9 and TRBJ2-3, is DTGVSQNPRHKITKRGQNVTFRCDPISEHNRLYWYRQTLGQGPEFLTYFQNEAQLEKSRLLSDRFSAERPKGSFSTLEIQRTEQGDSAMYLCASINLQGGTDTQYFGPGTRLTVL.

The CDR3 loop is CASSQFSLLAEAFF. As DNA, the CDR3 is TGCGCCAGCAGCCAATTTTCGCTTTTAGCTGAAGCTTTCTTT. The V call is TRBV4-1, the J call TRBJ1-1; D is unresolved. Per germline, CDR1 MGHRA and CDR2 YSYEKL. The CDR3 spans 14 residues. Trimming left V 2 bases short and J 6 bases short, with 13 bases between.

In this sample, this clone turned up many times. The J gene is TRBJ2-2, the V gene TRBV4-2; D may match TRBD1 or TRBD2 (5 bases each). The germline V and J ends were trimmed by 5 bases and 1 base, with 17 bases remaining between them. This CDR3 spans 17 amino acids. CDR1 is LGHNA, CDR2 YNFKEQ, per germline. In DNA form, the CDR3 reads TGTGCCAGCAGCTCGACGGGGCGCGAGGTGAACACCGGGGAGCTGTTTTTT. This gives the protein CASSSTGREVNTGELFF.

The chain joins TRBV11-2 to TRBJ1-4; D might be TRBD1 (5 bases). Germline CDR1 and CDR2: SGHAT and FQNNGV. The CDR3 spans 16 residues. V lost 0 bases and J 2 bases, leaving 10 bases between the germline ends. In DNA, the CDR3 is TGTGCCAGCAGCTTAGATTCCCGGGGGACTAATGAAAAACTGTTTTTT. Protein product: CASSLDSRGTNEKLFF. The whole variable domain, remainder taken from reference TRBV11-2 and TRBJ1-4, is EAGVAQSPRYKIIEKRQSVAFWCNPISGHATLYWYQQILGQGPKLLIQFQNNGVVDDSQLPKDRFSAERLKGVDSTLKIQPAKLEDSAVYLCASSLDSRGTNEKLFFGSGTQLSVL.

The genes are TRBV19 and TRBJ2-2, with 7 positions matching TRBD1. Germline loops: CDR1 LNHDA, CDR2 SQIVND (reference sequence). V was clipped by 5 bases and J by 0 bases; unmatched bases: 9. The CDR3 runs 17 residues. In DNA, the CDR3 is TGTGCCAGTAGTCCGTCTGGACAGGCGCCGAACACCGGGGAGCTGTTTTTT. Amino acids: CASSPSGQAPNTGELFF.

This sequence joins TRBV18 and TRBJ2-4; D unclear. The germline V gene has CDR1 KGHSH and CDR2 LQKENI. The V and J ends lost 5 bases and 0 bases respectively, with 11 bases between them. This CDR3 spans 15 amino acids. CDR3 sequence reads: CASSKIELAKNIQYF. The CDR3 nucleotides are TGTGCCAGCTCAAAGATAGAGCTAGCCAAAAACATTCAGTACTTC.

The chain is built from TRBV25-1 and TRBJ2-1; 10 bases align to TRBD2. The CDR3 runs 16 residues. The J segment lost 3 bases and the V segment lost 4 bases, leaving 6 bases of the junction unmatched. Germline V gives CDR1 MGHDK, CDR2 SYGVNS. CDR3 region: CASSGGPSGGYNEQFF. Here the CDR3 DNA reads TGTGCCAGCAGTGGCGGCCCTAGCGGGGGCTACAATGAGCAGTTCTTC.

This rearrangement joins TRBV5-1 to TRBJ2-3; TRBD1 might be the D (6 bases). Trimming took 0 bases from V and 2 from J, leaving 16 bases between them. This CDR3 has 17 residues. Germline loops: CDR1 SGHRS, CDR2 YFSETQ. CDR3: CASSLGAGAPTTDTQYF. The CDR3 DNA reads TGCGCCAGCAGCTTGGGTGCAGGGGCACCCACCACAGATACGCAGTATTTT.

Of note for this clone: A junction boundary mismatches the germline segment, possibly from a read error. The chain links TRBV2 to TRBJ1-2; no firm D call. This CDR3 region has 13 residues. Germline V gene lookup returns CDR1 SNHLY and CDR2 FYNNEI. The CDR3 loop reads CASSEVAAYGYIF. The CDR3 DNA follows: TGTGCCAGCAGTGAAGTGGCAGCCTATGGCTACATCTTC. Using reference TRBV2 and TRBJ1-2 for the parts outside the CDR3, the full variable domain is EPEVTQTPSHQVTQMGQEVILRCVPISNHLYFYWYRQILGQKVEFLVSFYNNEISEKSEIFDDQFSVERPDGSNFTLKIRSTKLEDSAMYFCASSEVAAYGYIFGSGTRLTVV.

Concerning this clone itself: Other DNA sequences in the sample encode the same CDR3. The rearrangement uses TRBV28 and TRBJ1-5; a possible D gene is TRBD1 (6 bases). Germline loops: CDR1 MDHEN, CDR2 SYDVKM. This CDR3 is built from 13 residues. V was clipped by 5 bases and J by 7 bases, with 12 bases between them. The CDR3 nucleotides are TGTGCCAGCAGTCAGACAGGTCTACAGCCCCAGCATTTT. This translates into CASSQTGLQPQHF.

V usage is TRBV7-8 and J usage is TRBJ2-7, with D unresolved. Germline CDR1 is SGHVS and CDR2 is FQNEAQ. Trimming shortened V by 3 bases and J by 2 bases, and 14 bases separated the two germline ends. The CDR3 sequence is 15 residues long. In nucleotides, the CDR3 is TGTGCCAGCAGCTTCGAACCCTATGCAACCTACGAGCAGTACTTC. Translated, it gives CASSFEPYATYEQYF.

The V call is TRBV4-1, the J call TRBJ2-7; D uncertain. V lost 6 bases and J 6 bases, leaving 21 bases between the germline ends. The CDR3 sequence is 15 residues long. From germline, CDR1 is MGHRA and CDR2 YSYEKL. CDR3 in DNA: TGCGCCAGCAGTGAGTTAGTAGGGAAGTTCTCCGAGCAGTACTTC. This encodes CASSELVGKFSEQYF.

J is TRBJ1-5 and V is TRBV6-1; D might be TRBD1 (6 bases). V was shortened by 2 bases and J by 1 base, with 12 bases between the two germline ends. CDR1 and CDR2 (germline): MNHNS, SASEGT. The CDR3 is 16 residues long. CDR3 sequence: CASSELPGASNQPQHF. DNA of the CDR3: TGTGCCAGCAGTGAACTCCCAGGGGCAAGCAATCAGCCCCAGCATTTT.